The 19 T cell receptor beta chains presented below share a single source sample, sequenced in a study of PD-L1 blockade in urothelial cancer. Using immunoSEQ multiplex PCR, the repertoire was profiled, and TCRdb retains in-frame clones only, with some absent. The sample lists 30,000 to 40,000 clones, 75% to 85% seen once, with approximately 28% in the top ten. Source: PBMCs, taken around atezolizumab (anti-PD-L1) treatment. The receptors shown here come from a man in his fifties or sixties with urothelial cancer.

This chain connects TRBV6-1 to TRBJ1-1; the D is unclear. CDR3 size: 15 residues. The V and J ends lost 0 bases and 1 base respectively, with 9 bases between them. Germline V lookup: CDR1 MNHNS, CDR2 SASEGT. CDR3 region: CASSEALTANTEAFF. The CDR3 bases are TGTGCCAGCAGTGAAGCGCTAACAGCGAACACTGAAGCTTTCTTT.

The gene calls are TRBV19 and TRBJ1-5; 7 positions agree with TRBD1. The length of the CDR3 is 15 residues. Germline V gives CDR1 LNHDA, CDR2 SQIVND (reference sequence). The V gene end was trimmed by 5 bases and the J gene end by 3 bases; junction bases not matched to a gene: 7. CDR3 nucleotide sequence: TGTGCCAGTAGTGGAGGACAGGACTACAATCAGCCCCAGCATTTT. This sequence encodes CASSGGQDYNQPQHF.

The chain has TRBV19 and TRBJ1-1; a possible D gene is TRBD1 (5 bases). The V gene lost 6 bases and the J gene lost 1 base, with 9 bases spanning the gap. In germline, CDR1 is LNHDA, CDR2 SQIVND (reference sequence). The CDR3 spans 13 residues. The CDR3 DNA reads as TGTGCCAGTAGAGGAGGGGCGAACACTGAAGCTTTCTTT. Its protein is CASRGGANTEAFF.

The chain joins TRBV7-8 to TRBJ2-7, with D perhaps TRBD1 (6 bases). This CDR3 spans 16 amino acids. The V gene's germline CDR1 is SGHVS and CDR2 FQNEAQ. V lost 5 bases and J lost 3, with 20 bases in between. The DNA for the CDR3 is TGTGCCAGCAGCCCCGCCGGGACACCAGGCGGCTACGAGCAGTACTTC. Translating it yields CASSPAGTPGGYEQYF. Drawing the rest from reference TRBV7-8 and TRBJ2-7, the complete variable domain is GAGVSQSPRYKVAKRGQDVALRCDPISGHVSLFWYQQALGQGPEFLTYFQNEAQLDKSGLPSDRFFAERPEGSVSTLKIQRTQQEDSAVYLCASSPAGTPGGYEQYFGPGTRLTVT.

This chain connects TRBV10-3 to TRBJ2-7; TRBD1 agrees at 12 bases. This CDR3 spans 14 amino acids. CDR1 is ENHRY, CDR2 SYGVKD, per germline. J was trimmed by 7 bases and V by 6 bases; bases with no gene match: 7. Written as DNA, the CDR3 is TGTGCCATCAGGTGGGGACAGGGGGCGCGGGAGCAGTACTTC. Its protein product is CAIRWGQGAREQYF.

The chain couples TRBV18 to TRBJ2-7; 7 bases agree with TRBD2. The CDR3 is made up of 14 amino acids. Germline-derived CDR1 and CDR2 are KGHSH and LQKENI. After removal of 3 bases from V and 3 bases from J, the junction contained 5 bases not matched to a gene. This CDR3 is CASSPPPGGYEQYF. Here the CDR3 DNA reads TGTGCCAGCTCACCCCCGCCGGGGGGCTACGAGCAGTACTTC. Using reference TRBV18 and TRBJ2-7 for the parts outside the CDR3, the full variable domain is NAGVMQNPRHLVRRRGQEARLRCSPMKGHSHVYWYRQLPEEGLKFMVYLQKENIIDESGMPKERFSAEFPKEGPSILRIQQVVRGDSAAYFCASSPPPGGYEQYFGPGTRLTVT.

V usage is TRBV30 and J usage is TRBJ1-2, with D tentatively TRBD1 (5 bases). The ends were cut back, 8 bases at V and 2 bases at J, with 12 bases in the middle. CDR3 length equals 12 residues. Germline CDR1 and CDR2: GTSNPN and SVGIG (reference sequence). The DNA of the CDR3 is TGTGCCAGAGACAGCCGCAACTATGGCTACACCTTC. This sequence encodes CARDSRNYGYTF.

The chain is built from TRBV4-3 and TRBJ2-7; tentative D call: TRBD2 (6 bases). The V and J ends lost 1 base and 4 bases respectively, with 14 bases between them. Per germline, CDR1 LGHNA and CDR2 YSLEER. The length of the CDR3 is 15 residues. The CDR3 protein is CASSQGGLGGYEQYF. As DNA, the CDR3 is TGCGCCAGCAGCCAAGGGGGTTTAGGAGGGTACGAGCAGTACTTC.

CDR3 protein: CASSGTWGGLGNTIYF. CDR3 bases: TGCGCCAGCAGCGGAACCTGGGGGGGGTTAGGAAACACCATATATTTT. V gene TRBV5-1 combines with J gene TRBJ1-3, with D tentatively TRBD1 (5 bases). V was shortened by 4 bases and J by 4 bases, with 18 bases between the two germline ends. The CDR3 runs to 16 residues. Germline CDR1 reads SGHRS; CDR2 reads YFSETQ.

This chain links TRBV7-2 with TRBJ2-1, with D unresolved. The CDR3 consists of 15 residues. V was shortened by 3 bases and J by 4 bases, with 13 bases between the two germline ends. Germline V gene sequence: CDR1 SGHTA, CDR2 FQGNSA. CDR3 nucleotides: TGTGCCAGCAGCTTCAATCCAATACAGTACAATGAGCAGTTCTTC. Its protein is CASSFNPIQYNEQFF.

The V gene is TRBV19, the J gene TRBJ2-2; TRBD2 might be the D (5 bases). V lost 1 base and J 6 bases, leaving 12 bases between the germline ends. This CDR3 spans 15 amino acids. Germline loops: CDR1 LNHDA, CDR2 SQIVND (reference sequence). CDR3 amino acids: CASSIVSSLAGELFF. In nucleotides, the CDR3 is TGTGCCAGTAGTATAGTATCTAGCCTCGCCGGGGAGCTGTTTTTT. Full variable domain (remainder filled in from reference TRBV19 and TRBJ2-2): DGGITQSPKYLFRKEGQNVTLSCEQNLNHDAMYWYRQDPGQGLRLIYYSQIVNDFQKGDIAEGYSVSREKKESFPLTVTSAQKNPTAFYLCASSIVSSLAGELFFGEGSRLTVL.

The rearrangement links TRBV11-3 to TRBJ2-7; TRBD2 matches 11 bases. V was pared by 1 base and J by 6 bases, with 8 bases of the junction left unmatched. CDR1 is SGHNT, CDR2 YENEEA, per germline. The CDR3 extends over 16 amino acids. Written as DNA, the CDR3 is TGTGCCAGCAGCTTAGGATCACTAGCGGGAGCTGGCGAGCAGTACTTC. Translating it yields CASSLGSLAGAGEQYF.

The chain couples TRBV11-2 to TRBJ2-1; weak D call: TRBD1 (6 bases). The CDR3 covers 14 residues. Trimming took 3 bases from V and 10 from J, leaving 16 bases between them. Germline V CDR1 and CDR2: SGHAT, FQNNGV. CDR3 coding DNA: TGTGCCAGCAGCTTCCCCAGACAGGTTCAAGAGCAGTTCTTC. Protein: CASSFPRQVQEQFF.

The rearrangement uses TRBV29-1 and TRBJ1-2, with TRBD1 identical over 8 bases. In germline, CDR1 is SQVTM, CDR2 ANQGSEA. J gave up 7 bases and V 4 bases, and 11 bases lay outside the gene matches. CDR3 length: 14 residues. CDR3 sequence (DNA): TGCAGCGTTGTGATCCCTGGACAGGGAGTTGGCTACACCTTC. Protein: CSVVIPGQGVGYTF. The full variable domain, with the rest looked up from reference TRBV29-1 and TRBJ1-2, is SAVISQKPSRDICQRGTSLTIQCQVDSQVTMMFWYRQQPGQSLTLIATANQGSEATYESGFVIDKFPISRPNLTFSTLTVSNMSPEDSSIYLCSVVIPGQGVGYTFGSGTRLTVV.

The chain links TRBV9 to TRBJ2-2; TRBD2 aligns across 11 bases. Trimming at V came to 5 bases and at J to 0 bases, leaving 9 bases not matched to a gene. The germline gives CDR1 SGDLS, CDR2 YYNGEE. This CDR3 spans 18 amino acids. CDR3 sequence: CASRPNPSGGTNTGELFF. For the CDR3, the DNA is TGTGCCAGCAGGCCTAATCCTAGCGGGGGGACGAACACCGGGGAGCTGTTTTTT.

The count of this clone is one. The chain carries TRBV2 and TRBJ1-2; D unclear. Germline V gene lookup returns CDR1 SNHLY and CDR2 FYNNEI. The CDR3 runs 16 residues. Trimming left V 8 bases short and J 0 bases short, with 19 bases between. The CDR3 protein is CASRDNHFTTNYGYTF. The DNA of the CDR3 is TGTGCCAGCCGCGACAACCATTTTACAACTAACTATGGCTACACCTTC.

The rearrangement uses TRBV10-2 and TRBJ1-5; 9 bases align to TRBD1. The germline CDR1 and CDR2 sequences are WSHSY and SAAADI. CDR3 size: 17 residues. With 6 bases clipped from V and 0 bases from J, the junction kept 9 bases outside the gene matches. The CDR3 is CASRPGTGTYSNQPQHF. CDR3 nucleotides: TGCGCCAGCAGACCCGGGACAGGGACTTATAGCAATCAGCCCCAGCATTTT.

V usage is TRBV6-1 and J usage is TRBJ2-7; 8 bases fit TRBD1. Looked up from germline, CDR1 is MNHNS and CDR2 is SASEGT. The V gene end was trimmed by 5 bases and the J gene end by 1 base; junction bases not matched to a gene: 7. This CDR3 spans 15 amino acids. The CDR3 reads CASSPRQGLSYEQYF. DNA of the CDR3: TGTGCCAGCAGTCCTAGACAGGGGCTTTCCTACGAGCAGTACTTC.

The genes are TRBV6-5 and TRBJ2-7; D is possibly TRBD1 (6 bases). The CDR3 extends over 13 amino acids. Trimming took off 4 bases at V and 4 bases at J, with 11 bases between the two ends. Germline CDR1 and CDR2: MNHEY and SVGAGI. CDR3 DNA sequence: TGTGCCAGCAGTTCGGGACATTTTTACGAGCAGTACTTC. It yields the protein CASSSGHFYEQYF.